What follows are 27 T cell receptor beta chains derived from one specimen sequenced in a study of T cells after somatic rescue of genetic block. Sequenced by immunoSEQ multiplex PCR; TCRdb stores in-frame clones only, minus some. Here the sample spans some 74,000 clones, more than 75% being singletons. Sequenced sample: peripheral blood mononuclear cells (PBMCs). Receptors were obtained from a man aged 25 to 45.

This clone was recorded a few times. The chain joins TRBV21-1 to TRBJ1-6. TRBV21-1 is reported as a pseudogene. This CDR3 is built from 13 residues. CDR3 nucleotide sequence: TGTGCCAGCAGGCAACCGATGGCGTCACCCCTCCACTTT. Protein product: CASRQPMASPLHF.

This clone was counted a few times. The chain joins TRBV19 to TRBJ1-2; D gene uncertain. V was cut by 7 bases and J by 2 bases, with 17 bases left in between. This CDR3 contains 15 residues. The germline gives CDR1 LNHDA, CDR2 SQIVND (reference sequence). CDR3 DNA: TGTGCCAGTACCTCATCCCCCCACAGAAACTATGGCTACACCTTC. Translated, it gives CASTSSPHRNYGYTF. Using reference TRBV19 and TRBJ1-2 for the parts outside the CDR3, the full variable domain is DGGITQSPKYLFRKEGQNVTLSCEQNLNHDAMYWYRQDPGQGLRLIYYSQIVNDFQKGDIAEGYSVSREKKESFPLTVTSAQKNPTAFYLCASTSSPHRNYGYTFGSGTRLTVV.

This clone was seen more than once but under ten times. The CDR3 nucleotides are TGTGCCAGCAGCCCCGGGGCCTACAATGAGCAGTTCTTC. Translated: CASSPGAYNEQFF. The chain has TRBV6-4 and TRBJ2-1; possible D gene TRBD2, 5 bases. This CDR3 is 13 amino acids long. V lost 6 bases and J lost 2, with 8 bases in between. Germline V CDR1 and CDR2: MRHNA, SNTAGT.

This clone occurred a few times. The J gene is TRBJ2-2, the V gene TRBV10-1; TRBD2 is a possible D gene (5 bases). Trimming took 2 bases from V and 8 from J, leaving 6 bases between them. The CDR3 is 12 residues long. Germline lookup yields CDR1 WNHNN and CDR2 SYGVQD (reference sequence). CDR3 sequence reads: CASSEPGGELFF. The CDR3 DNA reads TGCGCCAGCAGTGAGCCGGGAGGGGAGCTGTTTTTT.

The chain carries TRBV5-1 and TRBJ2-7; tentative D call: TRBD2 (5 bases). This CDR3 has 12 residues. V shed 3 bases and J shed 3 bases, with 7 bases lying between them. In germline, CDR1 is SGHRS, CDR2 YFSETQ. The CDR3 nucleotides are TGCGCCAGCAGCTCCGGGGACTACGAGCAGTACTTC. As protein: CASSSGDYEQYF.

The sample holds one count of this clone. This chain links TRBV30 with TRBJ2-7, with TRBD2 matching over 12 bases. Germline CDR1 is GTSNPN and CDR2 is SVGIG (reference sequence). The V and J ends lost 2 bases and 3 bases, in that order; junction bases with no gene match: 2. The CDR3 runs to 14 residues. CDR3 sequence (DNA): TGTGCCTGGAGTTTGGGACTAGCGGGCTACGAGCAGTACTTC. Residues: CAWSLGLAGYEQYF. The variable domain in full, completed from reference TRBV30 and TRBJ2-7, reads SQTIHQWPATLVQPVGSPLSLECTVEGTSNPNLYWYRQAAGRGLQLLFYSVGIGQISSEVPQNLSASRPQDRQFILSSKKLLLSDSGFYLCAWSLGLAGYEQYFGPGTRLTVT.

The rearrangement uses TRBV15 and TRBJ1-5; D is undetermined. V lost 1 base, J lost 2 bases, and 9 bases lay in between. CDR3 length: 15 amino acids. Germline assignment: CDR1 LNHNV and CDR2 YYDKDF (reference sequence). CDR3 loop: CATSRGRLGNQPQHF. In DNA, the CDR3 is TGTGCCACCAGCAGAGGGCGGTTGGGCAATCAGCCCCAGCATTTT. Combining the CDR3 with reference TRBV15 and TRBJ1-5 gives the whole variable domain DAMVIQNPRYQVTQFGKPVTLSCSQTLNHNVMYWYQQKSSQAPKLLFHYYDKDFNNEADTPDNFQSRRPNTSFCFLDIRSPGLGDTAMYLCATSRGRLGNQPQHFGDGTRLSIL.

This clone was seen a single time. This chain joins TRBV5-4 and TRBJ2-5; D is undetermined. This CDR3 is 13 amino acids long. Trimming removed 4 bases from V and 2 bases from J, with 9 bases in between. The germline V gene has CDR1 SGHNT and CDR2 YYREEE (reference sequence). The CDR3 nucleotides are TGTGCCAGCAGCGTGGGCCGACAAGAGACCCAGTACTTC. It translates to CASSVGRQETQYF.

The chain carries TRBV29-1 and TRBJ2-7; D is ambiguous. Germline V CDR1 and CDR2: SQVTM, ANQGSEA. V lost 5 bases, J lost 4 bases, and 0 bases lay in between. CDR3 length: 8 residues. The CDR3 region is CSVYEQYF. The CDR3 coding sequence is TGCAGCGTTTACGAGCAGTACTTC.

The V gene is TRBV4-1, the J gene TRBJ1-6; D might be TRBD1 (6 bases). The CDR3 covers 16 residues. V lost 0 bases to trimming and J lost 5 bases, with 11 bases between them. CDR1 and CDR2 from the germline V gene are MGHRA and YSYEKL. The CDR3 bases are TGCGCCAGCAGCCAAGACCGGGACATTAATAATTCACCCCTCCACTTT. It yields the protein CASSQDRDINNSPLHF.

J is TRBJ2-3 and V is TRBV7-9; no reliable D call. This CDR3 has 14 amino acids. Trimming stripped 0 bases from V and 4 bases from J, with 8 bases between. The V gene's germline CDR1 is SEHNR and CDR2 FQNEAQ (reference sequence). CDR3 sequence reads: CASSLAGFADTQYF. The CDR3 DNA reads as TGTGCCAGCAGCTTAGCGGGGTTCGCAGATACGCAGTATTTT. Looking up the rest from reference TRBV7-9 and TRBJ2-3 gives the full variable domain: DTGVSQNPRHKITKRGQNVTFRCDPISEHNRLYWYRQTLGQGPEFLTYFQNEAQLEKSRLLSDRFSAERPKGSFSTLEIQRTEQGDSAMYLCASSLAGFADTQYFGPGTRLTVL.

The chain carries TRBV7-9 and TRBJ2-3; 14 bases line up with TRBD2. Germline V lookup: CDR1 SEHNR, CDR2 FQNEAQ (reference sequence). V was pared by 5 bases and J by 2 bases, with 6 bases of the junction left unmatched. CDR3 size: 17 residues. The CDR3: CASSPGTSGGHTDTQYF. CDR3 coding DNA: TGTGCCAGCAGCCCCGGGACTAGCGGGGGCCACACAGATACGCAGTATTTT.

The V and J genes are TRBV4-3 and TRBJ2-2; TRBD2 matches at 14 bases. CDR1 and CDR2 (germline): LGHNA, YSLEER. CDR3 length: 16 amino acids. V dropped 3 bases and J dropped 3; count of bases not matched to a gene: 0. CDR3 region: CASSQGLAGDTGELFF. The CDR3 DNA reads TGCGCCAGCAGCCAGGGACTAGCGGGAGACACCGGGGAGCTGTTTTTT.

The chain employs TRBV29-1 and TRBJ1-2, with TRBD1 identical over 8 bases. Per germline, CDR1 SQVTM and CDR2 ANQGSEA. CDR3 length: 14 residues. V was clipped by 1 base and J by 5 bases; unmatched bases: 6. The CDR3 DNA sequence: TGCAGCGTTGAAGGGCAGGGGGCCGGATATGGCTACACCTTC. This codes for CSVEGQGAGYGYTF.

The chain links TRBV28 to TRBJ1-5, with D possibly matching TRBD1 (5 bases). The CDR3 is made up of 15 amino acids. Germline V gene sequence: CDR1 MDHEN, CDR2 SYDVKM. V was shortened by 3 bases and J by 7 bases, with 16 bases between the two germline ends. DNA of the CDR3: TGTGCCAGCAGTTTGGGACTCCCTCGGCAACAGCCCCAGCATTTT. Translating it yields CASSLGLPRQQPQHF.

The chain is built from TRBV5-1 and TRBJ1-5; D remains ambiguous. The CDR3 extends over 16 amino acids. Germline-derived CDR1 and CDR2 are SGHRS and YFSETQ. Trimming cost V 0 bases and J 7 bases, with 17 bases left between them. The CDR3 sequence is CASSLGWGDKRQPQHF. The CDR3 DNA follows: TGCGCCAGCAGCTTGGGTTGGGGTGATAAAAGACAGCCCCAGCATTTT.

The V call is TRBV6-6, the J call TRBJ2-1; D perhaps matches TRBD1 (6 bases). CDR1 is MNHNY and CDR2 is SVGAGI in the germline V gene (reference sequence). V gave up 5 bases and J gave up 4 bases, with 15 bases separating them. This CDR3 is 15 amino acids long. This chain's CDR3 is CASSQSHRDYNEQFF. CDR3 nucleotide sequence: TGTGCCAGCAGTCAATCCCACAGGGATTACAATGAGCAGTTCTTC.

The chain recombines TRBV18 with TRBJ2-7; 9 nucleotides match TRBD1. CDR3 length: 14 residues. Trimming cost V 2 bases and J 3 bases; bases outside gene matches: 2. CDR1 KGHSH and CDR2 LQKENI come from the germline V gene. CDR3 in DNA: TGTGCCAGCTCACCAAGGACAGGGGTCTACGAGCAGTACTTC. Translation: CASSPRTGVYEQYF.

The V call is TRBV6-1, the J call TRBJ1-2; 7 positions match TRBD1. The CDR3 covers 12 residues. Trimming removed 6 bases from V and 8 bases from J; junction bases left unmatched: 6. Germline V gives CDR1 MNHNS, CDR2 SASEGT. CDR3 DNA: TGTGCCAGCAGCGCCAGGGGGGTCGGCTACACCTTC. Translation: CASSARGVGYTF.

The CDR3 reads CASSFRQGSSYEQYF. The CDR3 DNA is TGTGCCAGTAGTTTCCGACAGGGCAGCTCCTACGAGCAGTACTTC. The chain is built from TRBV19 and TRBJ2-7, with 7 bases matching TRBD1. Germline CDR1 is LNHDA and CDR2 is SQIVND (reference sequence). V was clipped by 5 bases and J by 0 bases; unmatched bases: 7. The CDR3 covers 15 residues.

This clone was observed a single time. The genes are TRBV19 and TRBJ2-7; 8 bases fit TRBD1. Germline trimming cut 3 bases from V and 3 bases from J; bases unmatched to any gene: 7. The CDR3 loop spans 15 amino acids. Germline V CDR1 and CDR2: LNHDA, SQIVND (reference sequence). As DNA, the CDR3 is TGTGCCAGTAGTATGACGGACAGGGTTATCTACGAGCAGTACTTC. As protein: CASSMTDRVIYEQYF.

J is TRBJ1-6 and V is TRBV30; D is undetermined. From germline, CDR1 is GTSNPN and CDR2 SVGIG (reference sequence). CDR3 length: 15 residues. Trimming left V 2 bases short and J 0 bases short, with 8 bases between. CDR3: CAWSPAGSYNSPLHF. The CDR3 nucleotides are TGTGCCTGGAGTCCCGCTGGCTCCTATAATTCACCCCTCCACTTT.

The chain joins TRBV9 to TRBJ2-6; D call uncertain. CDR1 SGDLS and CDR2 YYNGEE come from the germline V gene. V lost 2 bases, J lost 0 bases, and 6 bases lay in between. This CDR3 contains 15 residues. CDR3 residues: CASSVASSGANVLTF. The CDR3 DNA sequence: TGTGCCAGCAGCGTCGCAAGCTCTGGGGCCAACGTCCTGACTTTC.

The J gene is TRBJ1-4, the V gene TRBV5-1; tentative D call: TRBD1 (5 bases). This CDR3 is built from 14 residues. The V and J ends lost 0 bases and 2 bases respectively, with 5 bases between them. Germline loops: CDR1 SGHRS, CDR2 YFSETQ. CDR3 coding DNA: TGCGCCAGCAGCTTGGCAGGGACTAATGAAAAACTGTTTTTT. This sequence encodes CASSLAGTNEKLFF. Based on the CDR3 plus reference TRBV5-1 and TRBJ1-4, the full variable domain is KAGVTQTPRYLIKTRGQQVTLSCSPISGHRSVSWYQQTPGQGLQFLFEYFSETQRNKGNFPGRFSGRQFSNSRSEMNVSTLELGDSALYLCASSLAGTNEKLFFGSGTQLSVL.

The CDR3 here is CASSKHHRDPINPTPRNTGELFF. The CDR3, as DNA: TGTGCCAGCAGCAAACATCACCGGGACCCAATTAACCCTACCCCGAGAAACACCGGGGAGCTGTTTTTT. The genes are TRBV21-1 and TRBJ2-2. TRBV21-1 is designated a pseudogene. This CDR3 region has 23 residues.

The V and J genes are TRBV28 and TRBJ2-3; 8 bases map to TRBD2. The V segment lost 2 bases and the J segment 3 bases; nucleotides outside the gene matches: 4. The CDR3 is made up of 15 amino acids. CDR1 and CDR2 from the germline V gene are MDHEN and SYDVKM. CDR3 region: CASSLNGGGTDTQYF. DNA for the CDR3: TGTGCCAGCAGTTTAAACGGGGGGGGAACAGATACGCAGTATTTT.

The J gene is TRBJ1-1, the V gene TRBV19; D ambiguous. Trimming left V 2 bases short and J 1 base short, with 8 bases between. From germline, CDR1 is LNHDA and CDR2 SQIVND (reference sequence). The CDR3 has 14 residues. The CDR3 loop is CASSITMSNTEAFF. CDR3 DNA: TGTGCCAGTAGTATAACGATGTCGAACACTGAAGCTTTCTTT.